Listed below are T cell receptor beta chains from one sample, sequenced in a study of blood T cells in healthy people across ages. MiXCR was run by TCRdb on the 5' RACE reads, yielding one entry per CDR3 protein. The sample includes approximately 800,000 distinct CDR3 sequences, approximately 25% of them seen just once. The sample was also linked to a second study, of T cells of mothers and their children.

The sequencing input was blood. Receptor source: a boy younger than 18 in good health. CDR3s include the opening cysteine and the closing phenylalanine or tryptophan. The order of the fields is V gene, D gene, J gene, clone size, CDR3 protein, CDR3 DNA. A D gene is named only where the DNA matches it firmly. A row's size may be missing; if present it is once, few, many or a size class.

TRBV6-4,TRBD2,TRBJ2-3,many,CASSPGTSDTDTQYF,TGTGCCAGCAGCCCCGGGACTAGCGACACAGATACGCAGTATTTT
TRBV5-1,-,TRBJ2-5,few,CASSLARGGGETQYF,TGCGCCAGCAGCTTGGCCCGCGGAGGGGGAGAGACCCAGTACTTC
TRBV5-1,-,TRBJ1-4,-,CASTRGSSTNEKLFF,TGCGCCAGCACGCGAGGGAGCTCAACTAATGAAAAACTGTTTTTT
TRBV21-1,-,TRBJ2-5,-,CASSKFVETPKETQYF,TGTGCCAGCAGCAAATTTGTAGAGACTCCCAAAGAGACCCAGTACTTC
TRBV20-1,-,TRBJ2-1,few,CSAILSSSYNEQFF,TGCAGTGCTATACTCTCCAGCTCCTACAATGAGCAGTTCTTC
TRBV12-3/TRBV12-4,TRBD2,TRBJ2-3,few,CASNGGTSGKADTQYF,TGTGCCAGCAATGGGGGGACTAGCGGGAAAGCAGATACGCAGTATTTT
TRBV5-8,-,TRBJ2-7,-,CASSTDGGIEQYF,TGTGCCAGCAGCACCGACGGGGGAATCGAGCAGTACTTC
TRBV20-1,-,TRBJ2-7,few,CSAFSGEVYEQYF,TGCAGTGCCTTCTCGGGAGAGGTCTACGAGCAGTACTTC
TRBV27,-,TRBJ1-1,-,CASSRFMGNTEAFF,TGTGCCAGCAGTCGATTCATGGGGAACACTGAAGCTTTCTTT
TRBV20-1,TRBD1,TRBJ1-1,-,CSATRTGGEAFF,TGCAGTGCTACAAGGACAGGCGGTGAAGCTTTCTTT
TRBV4-3,-,TRBJ2-7,-,CASSQDGTIYEQYF,TGCGCCAGCAGCCAAGACGGAACGATCTACGAGCAGTACTTC
TRBV5-1,-,TRBJ1-1,few,CASSWGIANTEAFF,TGCGCCAGCAGCTGGGGGATCGCGAACACTGAAGCTTTCTTT
TRBV19,-,TRBJ1-6,-,CATSQGGNSPLHF,TGTGCCACCTCACAGGGAGGCAATTCACCCCTCCACTTT
TRBV2,-,TRBJ1-6,-,CASSVGFGVSYNSPLHF,TGTGCCAGCAGTGTTGGGTTCGGAGTTTCCTATAATTCACCCCTCCACTTT
TRBV10-3,-,TRBJ2-2,-,CVISPRGSTGELFF,TGTGTCATCAGCCCACGGGGAAGCACCGGGGAGCTGTTTTTT
TRBV28,TRBD2,TRBJ2-5,few,CASSLVQRLAGVLSQETQYF,TGTGCCAGCAGTTTAGTACAGCGACTAGCGGGAGTCCTCTCTCAAGAGACCCAGTACTTC
TRBV6-2/TRBV6-3,TRBD2,TRBJ2-7,-,CASSSPRAGGYEQYF,TGTGCCAGCAGTTCCCCTCGAGCGGGGGGGTACGAGCAGTACTTC
TRBV19,-,TRBJ1-1,few,CASSRRTNVMNTEAFF,TGTGCCAGTAGTCGTCGGACAAACGTTATGAACACTGAAGCTTTCTTT
TRBV30,-,TRBJ1-4,few,CAWSGTENEKLFF,TGTGCCTGGAGTGGGACAGAAAATGAAAAACTGTTTTTT
TRBV4-2,-,TRBJ2-1,-,CASSQVSQRDEQFF,TGTGCCAGCAGCCAAGTATCACAGAGGGATGAGCAGTTCTTC
TRBV6-7,-,TRBJ1-1,-,CASRTSGWTEAFF,TGTGCCAGCAGGACTAGTGGATGGACTGAAGCTTTCTTT
TRBV3-1,-,TRBJ1-4,once,CASRDIREKLFF,TGTGCCAGCAGAGACATTCGTGAAAAACTGTTTTTT
TRBV7-2,TRBD1,TRBJ2-2,-,CASSLVIGQGDNTGELFF,TGTGCCAGCAGCTTAGTAATTGGACAGGGAGACAACACCGGGGAGCTGTTTTTT
TRBV7-9,-,TRBJ1-1,-,CASSRTELQGEAFF,TGTGCCAGCAGCCGCACCGAACTTCAGGGTGAAGCTTTCTTT
TRBV28,TRBD1,TRBJ2-1,-,CASSFLEGADEQFF,TGTGCCAGCAGTTTCTTAGAGGGGGCTGATGAGCAGTTCTTC
TRBV25-1,-,TRBJ2-5,-,CASASRLETQYF,TGTGCCAGCGCTTCCAGATTAGAGACCCAGTACTTC
TRBV6-5,TRBD2,TRBJ2-7,-,CASRWTSGIYEQYF,TGTGCCAGCAGATGGACTAGCGGGATCTACGAGCAGTACTTC
TRBV7-3,TRBD1,TRBJ2-5,-,CASRRTGRFQETQYF,TGTGCCAGCAGGAGGACAGGGCGCTTCCAAGAGACCCAGTACTTC
TRBV12-3/TRBV12-4,-,TRBJ1-6,-,CASSLAPGANSPLHF,TGTGCCAGCAGTTTAGCCCCAGGGGCTAATTCACCCCTCCACTTT
TRBV15,TRBD2,TRBJ2-5,-,CATSTGLAEETQYF,TGTGCCACCAGCACGGGACTAGCGGAAGAGACCCAGTACTTC
TRBV4-1,-,TRBJ2-1,few,CACSQVRASYNEQFF,TGCGCCTGCAGCCAAGTCAGAGCCTCCTACAATGAGCAGTTCTTC
TRBV5-1,-,TRBJ2-1,-,CASSPDHDTKIYNEQFF,TGCGCCAGCAGCCCTGACCACGATACCAAGATCTACAATGAGCAGTTCTTC
TRBV11-2,TRBD2,TRBJ2-4,few,CASSPRGSGRSQLAKNIQYF,TGTGCCAGCAGCCCTCGGGGTAGCGGGAGGAGTCAACTAGCCAAAAACATTCAGTACTTC
TRBV28,TRBD1,TRBJ2-1,few,CASSPTGYRQGDYNEQFF,TGTGCCAGCAGTCCGACCGGATACCGACAGGGGGATTACAATGAGCAGTTCTTC
TRBV4-3,-,TRBJ1-2,-,CASSQDGGTAYGYTF,TGCGCCAGCAGCCAAGATGGAGGAACGGCGTATGGCTACACCTTC
TRBV27,-,TRBJ2-3,once,CASSWTPSTDTQYF,TGTGCCAGCAGTTGGACGCCGAGCACAGATACGCAGTATTTT
TRBV7-9,-,TRBJ2-7,few,CASSLTTQKGNEQYF,TGTGCCAGCAGCTTGACGACGCAGAAGGGGAACGAGCAGTACTTC
TRBV7-9,TRBD1,TRBJ2-1,-,CASSSLRDRQFF,TGTGCCAGCAGCTCACTCCGGGACAGGCAGTTCTTC
TRBV20-1,-,TRBJ2-5,few,CSARDELQETQYF,TGCAGTGCTAGAGATGAGTTGCAAGAGACCCAGTACTTC
TRBV20-1,TRBD2,TRBJ2-5,-,CSAREAGAAETQYF,TGCAGTGCTAGGGAAGCGGGGGCCGCAGAGACCCAGTACTTC
TRBV5-1,TRBD1,TRBJ2-7,-,CASSLGRGQVFYEQYF,TGCGCCAGCAGCCTCGGGCGGGGACAGGTTTTCTACGAGCAGTACTTC
TRBV28,TRBD1,TRBJ2-5,few,CASSLGQGFSGFQETQYF,TGTGCCAGCAGTCTTGGACAGGGTTTTTCGGGGTTCCAAGAGACCCAGTACTTC
TRBV20-1,TRBD1,TRBJ2-6,-,CSARGQGATGANVLTF,TGCAGTGCTAGAGGGCAGGGGGCGACTGGGGCCAACGTCCTGACTTTC
TRBV10-3,-,TRBJ1-3,-,CAISEYEGNTIYF,TGTGCCATCAGTGAGTACGAAGGAAACACCATATATTTT
TRBV5-5,-,TRBJ2-3,few,CASSADSPADTQYF,TGTGCCAGCAGCGCTGACAGCCCGGCAGATACGCAGTATTTT
TRBV9,-,TRBJ2-7,few,CASSPDKRLYEQYF,TGTGCCAGCAGCCCCGATAAACGCCTCTACGAGCAGTACTTC
TRBV29-1,-,TRBJ1-2,few,CSFRGPGVPYGYTF,TGCAGCTTTCGGGGACCGGGGGTACCCTATGGCTACACCTTC
TRBV7-3,-,TRBJ2-6,few,CASSRNASPGANVLTF,TGTGCCAGCAGTAGAAATGCGAGTCCTGGGGCCAACGTCCTGACTTTC
TRBV7-9,TRBD1,TRBJ2-5,-,CASSPRDRGFQETQYF,TGTGCCAGCAGCCCCCGGGACAGGGGATTCCAAGAGACCCAGTACTTC
TRBV6-6,-,TRBJ1-3,many,CASTLKGTRSPGNTIYF,TGTGCCAGCACCCTCAAAGGGACACGCAGCCCCGGAAACACCATATATTTT
TRBV5-6,-,TRBJ2-6,-,CASSWGSVSGANVLTF,TGTGCCAGCAGCTGGGGATCTGTCTCTGGGGCCAACGTCCTGACTTTC